Below, 8 T cell receptor beta chains from the same sample are listed, as sequenced in a study of cytomegalovirus exposure and HLA in healthy donors. Primers included in the PCR were 60 Vbeta and 13 Jbeta primers. Profiled with immunoSEQ multiplex PCR; TCRdb holds only in-frame clones, not every one. The sample holds about 150,000 clones, roughly 80% seen once. Sample: PBMCs. These receptors all stem from a woman in her 40s in good health and CMV-seropositive.

The chain is built from TRBV7-2 and TRBJ2-7; TRBD2 is a possible D gene (6 bases). The CDR3 spans 16 residues. Germline V gives CDR1 SGHTA, CDR2 FQGNSA. Trimming pared 1 base from V and 1 base from J, leaving 14 bases between. The CDR3 coding sequence is TGTGCCAGCAGCTTAGGGGCCCTAGCGCAGTCCTACGAGCAGTACTTC. Amino acid sequence: CASSLGALAQSYEQYF.

The rearrangement links TRBV5-4 to TRBJ2-3; D not resolved. CDR1 is SGHNT, CDR2 YYREEE, per germline (reference sequence). CDR3 length equals 13 residues. V lost 4 bases and J 3 bases, leaving 9 bases between the germline ends. The CDR3 is CASSELSTDTQYF. In nucleotides, the CDR3 is TGTGCCAGCAGCGAACTCTCGACAGATACGCAGTATTTT.

The chain couples TRBV15 to TRBJ2-1; D call uncertain. V lost 2 bases, J lost 2 bases, and 7 bases lay in between. The germline gives CDR1 LNHNV, CDR2 YYDKDF (reference sequence). This CDR3 has 14 amino acids. The CDR3 protein is CATSRPETYNEQFF. CDR3 in DNA: TGTGCCACCAGCAGACCAGAAACCTACAATGAGCAGTTCTTC.

This clone turned up a few times. The chain joins TRBV29-1 to TRBJ1-1, with 10 positions matching TRBD1. Germline trimming cut 7 bases from V and 1 base from J; bases unmatched to any gene: 3. Germline assignment: CDR1 SQVTM and CDR2 ANQGSEA. This CDR3 region has 13 residues. The CDR3 region has the DNA TGCAGCGCCGGGACAGGGGAGAACACTGAAGCTTTCTTT. Its translation is CSAGTGENTEAFF.

The chain recombines TRBV5-1 with TRBJ2-2, with 7 bases that match TRBD1. Germline V gene data show CDR1 as SGHRS and CDR2 as YFSETQ. This CDR3 contains 15 residues. V lost 4 bases to trimming and J lost 2 bases; unmatched junction nucleotides: 5. Here the CDR3 DNA reads TGCGCCAGCAGCGGGACAGAAAAAAACACCGGGGAGCTGTTTTTT. It codes for CASSGTEKNTGELFF. The full variable domain, completed using reference TRBV5-1 and TRBJ2-2, is KAGVTQTPRYLIKTRGQQVTLSCSPISGHRSVSWYQQTPGQGLQFLFEYFSETQRNKGNFPGRFSGRQFSNSRSEMNVSTLELGDSALYLCASSGTEKNTGELFFGEGSRLTVL.

This clone was seen only once. The chain links TRBV6-5 to TRBJ2-1, with a tentative D call TRBD2 (6 bases). From germline, CDR1 is MNHEY and CDR2 SVGAGI. There are 12 residues in the CDR3. V lost 6 bases and J 8 bases, leaving 11 bases between the germline ends. The CDR3 DNA sequence: TGTGCCAGCAGCCCGACTAGTTATGAGCAGTTCTTC. It encodes CASSPTSYEQFF.

This clone was recorded a few times. The genes are TRBV28 and TRBJ2-2; possibly TRBD2 for D (6 bases). Germline lookup yields CDR1 MDHEN and CDR2 SYDVKM. This CDR3 is 14 amino acids long. The V and J ends lost 5 bases and 6 bases respectively, with 13 bases between them. The CDR3 loop is CASSPGTPPGELFF. The CDR3 nucleotides are TGTGCCAGCAGTCCGGGGACTCCCCCCGGGGAGCTGTTTTTT. Based on the CDR3 plus reference TRBV28 and TRBJ2-2, the full variable domain is DVKVTQSSRYLVKRTGEKVFLECVQDMDHENMFWYRQDPGLGLRLIYFSYDVKMKEKGDIPEGYSVSREKKERFSLILESASTNQTSMYLCASSPGTPPGELFFGEGSRLTVL.

The J gene is TRBJ2-1, the V gene TRBV29-1, with D possibly being TRBD1 (7 bases). The CDR3 loop spans 14 amino acids. The germline gives CDR1 SQVTM, CDR2 ANQGSEA. V was pared by 4 bases and J by 5 bases, with 15 bases between. CDR3 in DNA: TGCAGCGTTGGTGGAGGGGGCGTCCACAATGAGCAGTTCTTC. Protein: CSVGGGGVHNEQFF.